This TCR beta chain came from a study of blood T cell repertoires in COVID-19. Across the study: PBMCs, B-cell-depleted T cells, or T cells provided the cDNA or gDNA that made up the material.

TCRdb's table, derived via immunoSEQ multiplex PCR, lists solely in-frame clones and lacks some. The repertoire has about 300,000 clones, just under 90% of them found once; the top ten carry approximately 2%. The CDR3 extends over 12 amino acids. Germline V gene lookup returns CDR1 SGHDT and CDR2 YYEEEE. V lost 7 bases, J lost 10 bases, and 12 bases lay in between. During active infection, Seattle patients enrolled and were then monitored through disease. Specimen: peripheral blood. V usage is TRBV5-6 and J usage is TRBJ1-6; the D gene is possibly TRBD1 (6 bases). The clonotype comes from a woman aged 25 to 39 with COVID-19, enrolled during active disease. The CDR3 reads CASHRVLSPLHF. In nucleotides, the CDR3 is TGTGCCAGCCACAGGGTACTGTCACCCCTCCACTTT.